The 3 T cell receptor beta chains listed next were all sequenced from one sample in a study of T cells in women clearing cervical HPV infection. The method was immunoSEQ multiplex PCR; TCRdb's version includes in-frame clones alone and lacks a portion of them. The sample holds around 40,000 clones. Sequenced input: blood buffy coat. These TCRs come from a woman aged 18 to 75 with a cervical HPV16 infection that either progressed to CIN3+ or cleared (not recorded which).

Note on this clone: The read stops 3 residues short of the end of the CDR3; the missing end is completed from the germline J gene. V gene TRBV7-2 combines with J gene TRBJ1-2; no clear D. The CDR3 has 12 amino acids. Germline V CDR1 and CDR2: SGHTA, FQGNSA. CDR3: CASSLRGLDYTF. The DNA read from the CDR3 is TGTGCCAGCAGCTTACGCGGACTCGAC.

As regards this clone: With the read ending 3 residues before the CDR3 end, the germline J gene is used to fill in that end. V and J are TRBV28 and TRBJ2-4; TRBD1 agrees at 11 bases. The CDR3 runs 18 residues. The germline gives CDR1 MDHEN, CDR2 SYDVKM. CDR3 protein: CASGAGNLRTGGSYGQYF. The DNA read from the CDR3 is TGTGCCAGCGGCGCTGGAAACCTAAGGACAGGGGGCTCGTATGGT.

Notes on this clone: The read ends 3 residues before the CDR3 terminus; that terminus is restored from the germline J gene. The chain combines TRBV5-1 with TRBJ2-1; 9 nucleotides agree with TRBD2. Trimming removed 3 bases from V and 0 bases from J; junction bases left unmatched: 1. This CDR3 is built from 15 residues. The V gene's germline CDR1 is SGHRS and CDR2 YFSETQ. The CDR3 DNA, read in part, is TGCGCCAGCAGCTGGCGGGAGGGCTCCTACAATGAG. As protein: CASSWREGSYNE. The CDR3, in full, reads CASSWREGSYNEQFF.